This T cell receptor (beta chain) was identified during a study of breast tumors, draining lymph nodes, adjacent tissues. Whole-study results and caveats: That most tumor T cells come from lymph nodes remained unproven. Data fit most tumor T cells coming from lymph node, expanding in tumor. Tumor TCR diversity was below lymph nodes but above nontumor tissue. Tumor and nontumor repertoires were significantly more similar in luminal-like than in basal-like breast cancer.

About this clonotype: Its antigen remains unknown. Possible read error: a much larger clone is one base away.

The lymph nodes were axillary draining lymph nodes from breast cancer patients. TCRdb fed the multiplex PCR reads into MiXCR, producing one record per CDR3 protein. The profile shows approximately 150,000 distinct CDR3 sequences, around a third of them singletons. The CDR3 sequence is 12 residues long. V was trimmed by 10 bases and J by 2 bases, leaving 12 bases between them. Per the germline V gene, CDR1 is MNHNS and CDR2 is SASEGT. This clonotype was sampled from a female donor with breast cancer. Some clones in this sample may be carry-over from other donors' samples. The material sequenced was axillary lymph node tissue. The V gene is TRBV6-1, the J gene TRBJ2-7; D might be TRBD1 or TRBD2, each matching 5 bases. The CDR3 protein is CATHGTAYEQYF. The CDR3 DNA follows: TGTGCCACCCATGGGACGGCCTACGAGCAGTACTTC.